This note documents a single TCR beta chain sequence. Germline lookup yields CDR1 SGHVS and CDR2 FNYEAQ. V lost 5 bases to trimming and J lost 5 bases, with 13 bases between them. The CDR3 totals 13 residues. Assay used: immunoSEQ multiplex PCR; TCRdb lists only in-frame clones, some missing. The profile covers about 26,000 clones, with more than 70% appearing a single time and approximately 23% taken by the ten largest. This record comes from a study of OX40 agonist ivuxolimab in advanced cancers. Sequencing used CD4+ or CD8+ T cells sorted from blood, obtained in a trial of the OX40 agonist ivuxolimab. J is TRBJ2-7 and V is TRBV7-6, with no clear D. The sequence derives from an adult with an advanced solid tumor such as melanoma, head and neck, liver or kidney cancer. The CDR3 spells CASSLRGDHEQYF. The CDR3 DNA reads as TGTGCCAGCAGCCTTAGAGGAGACCACGAGCAGTACTTC.